The clone carrying this T cell receptor (beta chain) was seen repeatedly, ten times or more. As yet, its antigen is unknown. This sample was taken from a study of response to subunit inactivated influenza vaccine. TCRdb reprocessed the RT-PCR reads via MiXCR and lists one record per CDR3 protein. This table holds 590,000 or so distinct CDR3 sequences, approximately 14% found once. Study conclusions and caveats: The study's authors posited that every seasonal influenza vaccination enlists few new T cells.

Trimming removed 8 bases from V and 0 bases from J, with 10 bases in between. The CDR3 runs 14 residues. The receptor's source is a man aged 50-60 years who received an inactivated influenza vaccine. This material consisted of PBMCs from blood, taken 14 to 15 days before vaccination. The J gene is TRBJ2-2, the V gene TRBV12-3 or TRBV12-4; D not resolved. The CDR3 loop reads CASHRAANTGELFF. CDR3 nucleotide sequence: TGTGCCAGCCATCGGGCAGCGAACACCGGGGAGCTGTTTTTT.